Judged by abundance, the clone carrying this T cell receptor (beta chain) is large. Its antigen is not known. This sample is part of a study of T cells and Merkel cell carcinoma outcomes. Study-level findings and limits: Repertoire plus T-cell density reportedly predicted Merkel cell carcinoma outcomes.

Clones were read by immunoSEQ multiplex PCR, and TCRdb kept only the in-frame ones, dropping some. The table has fewer than 20,000 clones, about four fifths seen once; the top ten hold approximately 10%. Trimming removed 6 bases from V and 8 bases from J, with 14 bases in between. The length of the CDR3 is 13 residues. Looked up from germline, CDR1 is MNHEY and CDR2 is SMNVEV (reference sequence). Sequencing input: tumor tissue from Merkel cell carcinoma. The source of this sequence is a human donor with Merkel cell carcinoma. The chain has TRBV27 and TRBJ2-1; maybe TRBD2 (6 bases). CDR3 residues: CASSYSEGYEQFF. CDR3 DNA: TGTGCCAGCAGCTATTCGGAGGGGTATGAGCAGTTCTTC.